The 15 T cell receptor beta chains presented below share a single source sample, sequenced in a study of immune evolution from preneoplasia to lung adenocarcinoma. Profiled with immunoSEQ multiplex PCR; TCRdb holds only in-frame clones, not every one. The table has over 6,000 clones, about 81% seen once. Material for sequencing was FFPE invasive lung adenocarcinoma tissue. These TCRs come from a person between 50 and 60 years old with lung adenocarcinoma.

The chain carries TRBV5-6 and TRBJ1-2, with D unclear. From germline, CDR1 is SGHDT and CDR2 YYEEEE. Trimming left V 0 bases short and J 3 bases short, with 6 bases between. This CDR3 is 13 amino acids long. CDR3 sequence: CASSLGRDYGYTF. The DNA for the CDR3 is TGTGCCAGCAGCTTGGGACGGGACTATGGCTACACCTTC.

The V gene is TRBV11-2, the J gene TRBJ2-7, with a tentative D call TRBD1 (5 bases). Trimming removed 2 bases at V and 4 bases at J, with 15 bases between. CDR1 and CDR2 (germline): SGHAT, FQNNGV. This CDR3 comprises 15 residues. CDR3 bases: TGTGCCAGCAGCTTAAATCCAGGGATTCTGTACGAGCAGTACTTC. Translation: CASSLNPGILYEQYF.

The rearrangement links TRBV28 to TRBJ1-5, with a weak D call TRBD1 (5 bases). Germline V gene sequence: CDR1 MDHEN, CDR2 SYDVKM. CDR3 length equals 13 residues. The V end lost 5 bases, the J end lost 5 bases, and 10 bases lay between the germline ends. As DNA, the CDR3 is TGTGCCAGCAGTCCCGACAGATATCAGCCCCAGCATTTT. As protein: CASSPDRYQPQHF.

The genes are TRBV4-1 and TRBJ2-1; D perhaps matches TRBD2 (5 bases). Deletions cut 1 base from V and 7 bases from J, with 14 bases between. The CDR3 runs to 15 residues. From germline, CDR1 is MGHRA and CDR2 YSYEKL. The CDR3, as DNA: TGCGCCAGCAGCCAAGTCGGAGGAGGCTATAATGAGCAGTTCTTC. Its translation: CASSQVGGGYNEQFF.

This clone was seen a handful of times. This chain uses TRBV5-4 with TRBJ2-1, with TRBD2 matching 11 bases. The junction had 8 bases not matched to a gene; V was cut back by 0 bases and J by 9 bases. Germline V lookup: CDR1 SGHNT, CDR2 YYREEE (reference sequence). The CDR3 totals 16 residues. The CDR3 reads CASSLGLAGGLGEQFF. The CDR3 DNA reads TGTGCCAGCAGCTTGGGGCTAGCGGGAGGCCTCGGTGAGCAGTTCTTC. Variable domain in full (rest from reference TRBV5-4 and TRBJ2-1): ETGVTQSPTHLIKTRGQQVTLRCSSQSGHNTVSWYQQALGQGPQFIFQYYREEENGRGNFPPRFSGLQFPNYSSELNVNALELDDSALYLCASSLGLAGGLGEQFFGPGTRLTVL.

This chain joins TRBV15 and TRBJ1-2; 10 nucleotides match TRBD1. CDR3 length: 16 amino acids. The germline gives CDR1 LNHNV, CDR2 YYDKDF (reference sequence). Losses at the gene ends were 4 bases for V and 8 bases for J; bases not matched to a gene: 13. The CDR3, as DNA: TGTGCCACCAGCAAAACACCGGGACAGGGGACTAGGGGCTACACCTTC. Its translation: CATSKTPGQGTRGYTF.

This clone is a singleton in its sample. The chain links TRBV30 to TRBJ1-2; 10 positions match TRBD1. Germline V gene data show CDR1 as GTSNPN and CDR2 as SVGIG (reference sequence). J gave up 4 bases and V 1 base, and 0 bases lay outside the gene matches. The CDR3 loop spans 13 amino acids. CDR3 coding DNA: TGTGCCTGGAGTGGGACAGGGGGCTATGGCTACACCTTC. This sequence encodes CAWSGTGGYGYTF.

This clone has only a few counts. V gene TRBV7-9 combines with J gene TRBJ1-2; TRBD1 is a possible D gene (5 bases). CDR1 and CDR2 (germline): SEHNR, FQNEAQ (reference sequence). The CDR3 runs to 13 residues. With 5 bases removed from V and 4 bases from J, the gap between germline ends came to 11 bases. The CDR3 region has the DNA TGTGCCAGCAGCATCGGGGCCGCCTATGGCTACACCTTC. Translated: CASSIGAAYGYTF.

The chain recombines TRBV19 with TRBJ1-2; perhaps TRBD1 as D (5 bases). The CDR3 is made up of 15 amino acids. With 6 bases removed from V and 3 bases from J, the gap between germline ends came to 17 bases. Germline CDR1 reads LNHDA; CDR2 reads SQIVND (reference sequence). The DNA for the CDR3 is TGTGCCAGTAGAGGTCAACAGCAGGGAGACTATGGCTACACCTTC. This codes for CASRGQQQGDYGYTF.

A note on this clone: The germline gene is not matched at one end of the junction; a read error may be the cause. V usage is TRBV2 and J usage is TRBJ1-2; tentative D call: TRBD1 (5 bases). Germline assignment: CDR1 SNHLY and CDR2 FYNNEI. This CDR3 comprises 12 residues. Here the CDR3 DNA reads TGTACCAGCAACACAGGACGGTATGGCTACACCTTC. Amino acids: CTSNTGRYGYTF.

The V gene is TRBV5-4, the J gene TRBJ2-1, with D possibly being TRBD1 (6 bases). The CDR3 has 16 residues. CDR1 and CDR2 from the germline V gene are SGHNT and YYREEE (reference sequence). V lost 4 bases to trimming and J lost 6 bases, with 20 bases between them. The CDR3 loop reads CASSRPKTGDPNEQFF. The CDR3 DNA follows: TGTGCCAGCAGCAGACCAAAGACAGGAGATCCCAATGAGCAGTTCTTC.

In the case of this clone: The same CDR3 arises from other DNA sequences in this sample as well. The genes are TRBV4-1 and TRBJ2-1, with 7 nucleotides matching TRBD2. The CDR3 contains 15 residues. Germline CDR1 MGHRA, CDR2 YSYEKL. The junction had 6 bases not matched to a gene; V was cut back by 0 bases and J by 7 bases. CDR3 coding DNA: TGCGCCAGCAGCCAAGAGGGGCGGGGAGGGAATGAGCAGTTCTTC. Translation: CASSQEGRGGNEQFF.

The chain links TRBV11-2 to TRBJ2-1, with D hard to call. The germline gives CDR1 SGHAT, CDR2 FQNNGV. The CDR3 contains 14 residues. Trimming removed 0 bases from V and 13 bases from J, with 16 bases in between. The CDR3 nucleotides read TGTGCCAGCAGCTTAGATCCCTACCCTTGGGGTCAGTTCTTC. Encoded protein: CASSLDPYPWGQFF.

This clone was seen only a few times. The chain uses TRBV11-3 and TRBJ2-7; a possible D gene is TRBD2 (6 bases). This CDR3 has 17 residues. Deletions cut 5 bases from V and 2 bases from J, with 22 bases between. The V gene's germline CDR1 is SGHNT and CDR2 YENEEA. CDR3: CASSPPEGQRVPYEQYF. The CDR3 region has the DNA TGTGCCAGCAGCCCACCAGAAGGCCAGCGGGTTCCCTACGAGCAGTACTTC.

CDR3: CASSYGNTEAFF. In nucleotides, the CDR3 is TGTGCCAGCAGCTACGGGAACACTGAAGCTTTCTTT. The J gene is TRBJ1-1, the V gene TRBV7-9; D not certain. V shed 4 bases and J shed 1 base, with 4 bases lying between them. Germline V gives CDR1 SEHNR, CDR2 FQNEAQ (reference sequence). The CDR3 length is 12 residues.